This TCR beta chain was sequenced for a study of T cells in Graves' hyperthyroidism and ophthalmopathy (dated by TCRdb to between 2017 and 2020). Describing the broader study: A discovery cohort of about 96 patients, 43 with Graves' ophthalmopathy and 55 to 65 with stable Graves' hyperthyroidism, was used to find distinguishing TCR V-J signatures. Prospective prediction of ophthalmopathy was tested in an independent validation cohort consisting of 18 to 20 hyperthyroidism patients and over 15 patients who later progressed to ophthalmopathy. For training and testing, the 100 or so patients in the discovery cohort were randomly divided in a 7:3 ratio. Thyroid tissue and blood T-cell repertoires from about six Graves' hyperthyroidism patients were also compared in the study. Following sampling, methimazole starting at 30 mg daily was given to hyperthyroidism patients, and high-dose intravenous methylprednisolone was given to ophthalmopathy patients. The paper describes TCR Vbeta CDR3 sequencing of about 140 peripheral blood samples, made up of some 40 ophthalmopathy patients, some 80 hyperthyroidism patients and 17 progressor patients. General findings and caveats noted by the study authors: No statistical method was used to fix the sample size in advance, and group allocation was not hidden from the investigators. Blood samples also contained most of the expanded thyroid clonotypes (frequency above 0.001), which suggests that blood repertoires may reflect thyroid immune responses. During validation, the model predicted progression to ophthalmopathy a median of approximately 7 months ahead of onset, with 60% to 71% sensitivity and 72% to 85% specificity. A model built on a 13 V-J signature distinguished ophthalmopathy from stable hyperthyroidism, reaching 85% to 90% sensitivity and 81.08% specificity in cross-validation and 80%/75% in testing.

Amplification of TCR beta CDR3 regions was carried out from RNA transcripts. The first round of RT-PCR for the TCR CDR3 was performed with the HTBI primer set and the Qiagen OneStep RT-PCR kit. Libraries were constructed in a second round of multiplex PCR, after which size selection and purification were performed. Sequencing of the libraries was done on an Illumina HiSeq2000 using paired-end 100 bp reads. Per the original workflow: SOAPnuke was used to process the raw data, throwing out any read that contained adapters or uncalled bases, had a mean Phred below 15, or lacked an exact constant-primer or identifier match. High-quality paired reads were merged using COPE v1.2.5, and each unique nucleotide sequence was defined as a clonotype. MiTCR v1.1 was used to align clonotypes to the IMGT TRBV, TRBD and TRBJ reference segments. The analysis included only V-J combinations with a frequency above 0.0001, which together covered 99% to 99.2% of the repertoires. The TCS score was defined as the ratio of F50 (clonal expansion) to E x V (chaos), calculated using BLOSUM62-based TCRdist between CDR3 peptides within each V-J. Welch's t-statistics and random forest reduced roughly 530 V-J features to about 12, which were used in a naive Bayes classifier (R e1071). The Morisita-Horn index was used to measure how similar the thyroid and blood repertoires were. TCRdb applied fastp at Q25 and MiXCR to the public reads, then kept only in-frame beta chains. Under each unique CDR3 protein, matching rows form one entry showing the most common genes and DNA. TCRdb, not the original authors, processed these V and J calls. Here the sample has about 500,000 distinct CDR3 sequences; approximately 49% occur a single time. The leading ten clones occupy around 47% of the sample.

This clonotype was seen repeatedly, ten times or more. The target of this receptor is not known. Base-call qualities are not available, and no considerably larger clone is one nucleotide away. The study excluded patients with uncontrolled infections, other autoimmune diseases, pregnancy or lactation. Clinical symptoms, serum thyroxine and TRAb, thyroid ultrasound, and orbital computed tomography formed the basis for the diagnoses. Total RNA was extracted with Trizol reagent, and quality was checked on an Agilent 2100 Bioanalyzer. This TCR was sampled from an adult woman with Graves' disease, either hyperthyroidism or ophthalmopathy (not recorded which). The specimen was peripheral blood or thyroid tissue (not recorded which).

In nucleotides, the sequence is TGTGCCAGCAGTGACGTCTCAGGGGGCTATAGCAATCAGCCCCAGCATTTT. This encodes CASSDVSGGYSNQPQHF. The chain joins TRBV2 to TRBJ1-5; 8 nucleotides in the junction match TRBD1. Spanning cysteine to phenylalanine, the CDR3 consists of 17 amino acids. CDR3 DNA only is kept here, 51 bases in frame from base 1. Trimming takes 3 bases off V and 0 bases off J; junction bases not matched to a gene: 7. Reading the germline V gene gives CDR1 SNHLY and CDR2 FYNNEI. The CDR3 plus the reference TRBV2 and TRBJ1-5 genes for the other parts give the full variable domain: EPEVTQTPSHQVTQMGQEVILRCVPISNHLYFYWYRQILGQKVEFLVSFYNNEISEKSEIFDDQFSVERPDGSNFTLKIRSTKLEDSAMYFCASSDVSGGYSNQPQHFGDGTRLSIL.